A selection of T cell receptor beta chains follows, all from one sample in a study of neurological immune-mediated disorders. TCRdb recomputed calls from the 5' RACE reads with MiXCR, one row per CDR3 protein. Among tens of thousands of distinct CDR3 sequences listed, about 2.5% were seen once. Sequenced: PBMCs. The receptors here all came from a man in his fifties with multiple sclerosis. Each CDR3 is given without its conserved first and last residue. D genes are given only for firm matches. Size tells how often a clone was seen, or its class if it is expanded.

d_gene	abundance	j_gene	v_gene	CDR3aa
-	many	TRBJ2-1	TRBV12-3/TRBV12-4	ASTEGGNEQF
TRBD1	many	TRBJ1-6	TRBV9	ASSADRGRNSPLH
-	many	TRBJ1-2	TRBV18	ASSPLADYGYT
TRBD1	many	TRBJ1-4	TRBV4-1	ASSQDEVSTGRMDATNEKLF
-	many	TRBJ2-1	TRBV29-1	SVDGGFGSYNEQF
-	many	TRBJ2-3	TRBV7-9	ASSLALRPADTQY
TRBD2	many	TRBJ2-1	TRBV7-3	ASSSSGGAYDEQF
TRBD2	few	TRBJ2-1	TRBV7-6	ASSLEQDTGLGHNEQF
TRBD2	many	TRBJ2-5	TRBV5-1	ASSLGLASETQY
TRBD2	many	TRBJ2-5	TRBV29-1	SVSGTSGEETQY
TRBD1	many	TRBJ1-3	TRBV20-1	SASPTGAGNTIY
-	many	TRBJ2-5	TRBV20-1	SAGSTGAPETQY
TRBD1	many	TRBJ2-2	TRBV5-1	ASSEWDRLNTGELF
-	many	TRBJ1-5	TRBV7-2	ASSTGAGDQPQH
-	many	TRBJ1-4	TRBV18	ASSPAIGATNEKLF
-	many	TRBJ2-7	TRBV5-1	ASSPRAYVYEQY
-	many	TRBJ2-2	TRBV5-1	ASSLLTGQNTGELF
-	many	TRBJ2-2	TRBV10-3	AISGVSAPTGELF
-	many	TRBJ2-7	TRBV15	ATSREAMSYEQY
-	many	TRBJ1-1	TRBV13	ASSLGSSHKAF
-	many	TRBJ1-5	TRBV7-8	ASSSGRDQPQH
TRBD2	many	TRBJ2-7	TRBV7-2	ASSAASGGAAQQY